This entry is about one T cell receptor beta chain. Its antigen is currently unknown. The sample originates from a study of cytotoxic CD8 clonotypes in ibrutinib-treated CLL. Study-wide points: Clonality showed a rise at ibrutinib response that reversed toward baseline at progression.

Sequencing used immunoSEQ multiplex PCR; TCRdb keeps in-frame clones, though not all of them. The sample lists a few hundred thousand clones, 70% occurring once. CDR3 size: 17 residues. CDR1 is SGDLS and CDR2 is YYNGEE in the germline V gene. The ends lost 4 bases at V and 5 bases at J; junction bases unmatched: 9. The rearrangement links TRBV9 to TRBJ2-2; 12 bases agree with TRBD2. The clonotype comes from a human donor with chronic lymphocytic leukemia. Sample: PBMCs, taken after 24 months of ibrutinib treatment. The CDR3 loop is CASSLTSGRTGTGELFF. CDR3 nucleotide sequence: TGTGCCAGCAGCCTGACTAGCGGGAGAACAGGGACCGGGGAGCTGTTTTTT.